The 8 T cell receptor beta chains listed next were all sequenced from one sample in a study of blood T cell repertoires in COVID-19. Profiled with immunoSEQ multiplex PCR; TCRdb holds only in-frame clones, not every one. The repertoire includes approximately 170,000 clones, 87% of them detected once, and 3.7% sits in the top ten. Sequenced sample: peripheral blood. The receptors stem from a man between 18 and 29 years old with active or convalescent COVID-19.

The chain couples TRBV18 to TRBJ1-2; perhaps TRBD1 as D (5 bases). This CDR3 contains 15 residues. V was cut by 2 bases and J by 6 bases, with 16 bases left in between. CDR1 and CDR2 from the germline V gene are KGHSH and LQKENI. CDR3 nucleotide sequence: TGTGCCAGCTCACCAAGGACACCGGGCGAGGATGGCTACACCTTC. Its protein product is CASSPRTPGEDGYTF.

This clone has a handful of counts. The gene calls are TRBV24-1 and TRBJ1-1; 10 nucleotides agree with TRBD1. V shed 7 bases and J 2 bases; nucleotides not matched to a gene: 6. Per the germline V gene, CDR1 is KGHDR and CDR2 is SFDVKD. The CDR3 loop spans 15 amino acids. The CDR3 DNA reads TGTGCCACCAGGGAGGGACAGGGGAGTAACACTGAAGCTTTCTTT. This encodes CATREGQGSNTEAFF.

The chain carries TRBV7-9 and TRBJ1-5; D call uncertain. CDR3 length equals 13 residues. In germline, CDR1 is SEHNR, CDR2 FQNEAQ (reference sequence). Trimming left V 1 base short and J 7 bases short, with 8 bases between. The CDR3 loop is CASSLGREQPQHF. In nucleotides, the CDR3 is TGTGCCAGCAGCTTAGGTCGGGAGCAGCCCCAGCATTTT.

The chain carries TRBV3-1 (or the pseudogene TRBV3-2) and TRBJ1-1, with D possibly being TRBD1 (5 bases). Germline V lookup: CDR1 LGHDT, CDR2 YNNKEL (reference sequence). CDR3 length: 20 residues. V lost 4 bases and J 1 base, leaving 28 bases between the germline ends. This CDR3 reads CASSPQFLTERWGGNTEAFF. In DNA form, the CDR3 reads TGTGCCAGCAGCCCTCAATTTCTAACGGAGCGATGGGGGGGGAACACTGAAGCTTTCTTT.

This chain connects TRBV6-5 to TRBJ1-1; D unresolved. V was clipped by 6 bases and J by 3 bases, with 5 bases between them. This CDR3 is built from 11 residues. In germline, CDR1 is MNHEY, CDR2 SVGAGI. The CDR3 loop reads CASSSYTEAFF. The CDR3 coding sequence is TGTGCCAGCAGCTCTTACACTGAAGCTTTCTTT.

This rearrangement joins TRBV28 to TRBJ1-6, with unresolved D. Trimming pared 7 bases from V and 4 bases from J, leaving 11 bases between. This CDR3 has 14 amino acids. CDR1 is MDHEN and CDR2 is SYDVKM in the germline V gene. The CDR3 sequence is CASTWALYNSPLHF. The CDR3 DNA follows: TGTGCCAGCACATGGGCCCTGTATAATTCACCCCTCCACTTT.

This sequence joins TRBV7-9 and TRBJ1-5, with TRBD1 matching over 10 bases. The CDR3 length is 15 residues. Per germline, CDR1 SEHNR and CDR2 FQNEAQ (reference sequence). V shed 3 bases, J shed 5 bases, and the junction held 4 bases outside the gene matches. The DNA for the CDR3 is TGTGCCAGCAGCTTGGGACAGGGGACCGATCAGCCCCAGCATTTT. Protein: CASSLGQGTDQPQHF.

The chain employs TRBV19 and TRBJ1-1; a weak D match, TRBD1 (5 bases). Germline CDR1 and CDR2: LNHDA and SQIVND (reference sequence). This CDR3 is built from 12 residues. V lost 7 bases and J lost 7, with 13 bases in between. The CDR3 DNA reads TGTGCCAGTAAGCAGGGAGGCCTTGAAGCTTTCTTT. Its translation is CASKQGGLEAFF. Supplemented by reference TRBV19 and TRBJ1-1, the full variable domain reads DGGITQSPKYLFRKEGQNVTLSCEQNLNHDAMYWYRQDPGQGLRLIYYSQIVNDFQKGDIAEGYSVSREKKESFPLTVTSAQKNPTAFYLCASKQGGLEAFFGQGTRLTVV.